This T cell receptor beta chain was recovered during a study of cytomegalovirus exposure and HLA in healthy donors. Overall study findings and caveats: Some V segments (TRBV6-2 and TRBV6-3 among them) were excluded as indistinguishable. Three chains linked to CMV were shown in vitro to be specific for CMV antigens. When analyzed later, the rates of TCR association showed variation by HLA locus, with DRB1 the most and HLA-C the fewest.

In the case of this clone: What it binds is not known.

The CDR3 has 15 amino acids. The V end was cut by 2 bases, the J end by 8 bases, with 16 bases between. CDR1 SNHLY and CDR2 FYNNEI come from the germline V gene. Vbeta (60) and Jbeta (13) primers were used in the PCR. Clones were sequenced by immunoSEQ multiplex PCR, and TCRdb holds only the in-frame ones, with some missing. The table has 120,000 or so clones, approximately 72% seen once. Sequenced material: PBMCs. The V call is TRBV2, the J call TRBJ2-1; possible D gene TRBD1, 5 bases. This TCR derives from a woman between 50 and 59 years old in good health and CMV-seropositive. In DNA, the CDR3 is TGTGCCAGCAGTGAACCTCATAAACCCAGGGATGAGCAGTTCTTC. Translating gives CASSEPHKPRDEQFF.